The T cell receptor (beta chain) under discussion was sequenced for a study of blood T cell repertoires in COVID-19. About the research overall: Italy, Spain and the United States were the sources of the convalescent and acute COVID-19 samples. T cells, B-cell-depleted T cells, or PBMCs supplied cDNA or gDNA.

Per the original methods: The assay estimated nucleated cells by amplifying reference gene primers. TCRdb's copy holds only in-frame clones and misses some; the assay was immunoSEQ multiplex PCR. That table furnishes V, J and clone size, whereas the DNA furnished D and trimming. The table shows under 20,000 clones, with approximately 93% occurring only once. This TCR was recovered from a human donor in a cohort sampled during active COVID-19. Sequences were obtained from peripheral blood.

CDR3: CASHGRPGLAAQSSYNEQFF. DNA for the CDR3: TGTGCCAGCCACGGTCGCCCGGGACTAGCGGCTCAGAGCTCCTACAATGAGCAGTTCTTC. The chain uses TRBV19 and TRBJ2-1, with TRBD2 identical over 11 bases. Losses at the gene ends were 9 bases for V and 0 bases for J; bases not matched to a gene: 19. This CDR3 is built from 20 residues. Germline loops: CDR1 LNHDA, CDR2 SQIVND (reference sequence).